This T cell receptor beta chain emerged from a study of T cell responses to AZD1222 COVID-19 vaccine. Method: immunoSEQ multiplex PCR; TCRdb's copy keeps in-frame clones and lacks some. The top ten clones hold over 8.5% of a sample with approximately 120,000 clones, around 88% of them seen once. Trimming cost V 4 bases and J 1 base, with 18 bases left between them. CDR1 SGHDT and CDR2 YYEEEE come from the germline V gene. The CDR3 sequence is 17 residues long. Study-wide results and caveats: There were mostly white British donors and more females than males, and clonal diversity was possibly underestimated.

As for this clone: Its antigen is not identified.

The input for sequencing was peripheral blood, taken on day 0 of MenACWY control vaccination. This TCR was sampled from an adult in good health. This chain uses TRBV5-6 with TRBJ2-1; the D gene is possibly TRBD2 (5 bases). CDR3 sequence: CASSPGWLAWSYNEQFF. The CDR3 bases are TGTGCCAGCAGCCCCGGTTGGCTAGCTTGGTCCTACAATGAGCAGTTCTTC.